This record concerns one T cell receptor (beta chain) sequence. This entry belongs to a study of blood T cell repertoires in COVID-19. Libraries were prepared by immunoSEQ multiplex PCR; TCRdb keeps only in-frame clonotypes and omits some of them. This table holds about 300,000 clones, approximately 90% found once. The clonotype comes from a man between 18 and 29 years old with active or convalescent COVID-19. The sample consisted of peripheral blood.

CDR3 protein: CASGTGTGRTLHF. The CDR3 nucleotides are TGTGCCAGCGGTACCGGGACAGGGCGTACCCTCCACTTT. V usage is TRBV28 and J usage is TRBJ1-6; 9 nucleotides match TRBD1. The CDR3 covers 13 residues. The germline CDR1 and CDR2 sequences are MDHEN and SYDVKM. V shed 8 bases, J shed 14 bases, and the junction held 10 bases outside the gene matches.